This TCR beta chain came from a study of blood T cell repertoires in COVID-19 (dated by TCRdb to the early 2020s). As for the study more broadly: Samples from collaborators originated in the United States, Italy and Spain and spanned both the acute and convalescent phases of COVID-19. The material from the prospective study consisted of cDNA or gDNA derived from T cells, B-cell-depleted T cells, or PBMCs. The dataset comprised deeply sampled blood TCRbeta repertoires from subjects exposed to, actively infected with, or recovered from COVID-19. The repertoires were made available in a free public database intended to serve as a resource for research on the immune response to SARS-CoV-2. The samples were drawn from two sources: the first 160 participants of the ongoing ImmuneRACE study, and fewer than 1,500 subjects contributed by 6 global collaborators. The sample metadata nearly always contained a de-identified subject ID, COVID-19 status, age in years and sex. Where available, HLA class I and class II types were taken from metadata supplied by the sample provider and were not determined by assay-based typing.

The study at large found these results: The quantity of clinical and demographic metadata differed by source and by participant and was supplied without curation.

Participants in the prospective study were aged about 18 to 95 years, lived in 20 to 25 United States geographic areas, and enrolled through a virtual design. In the prospective study, cohorts were assigned on the basis of participant-reported clinical history obtained from a screening survey and a study questionnaire. In the prospective study, whole blood, serum and a nasopharyngeal or oropharyngeal swab were collected from each participant by mobile phlebotomists. Prospective study participants could optionally give additional blood draws and questionnaires over an approximately 2-month period. Before DNA extraction, prospective study blood samples were shipped either frozen or at room temperature. In the case of this clone: Its target antigen remains unknown. Base-call qualities are not available, and no considerably larger clone is one nucleotide away.

CDR1 and CDR2 are read off the germline V gene as SGHDT and YYEEEE. The CDR3 runs 14 residues from the cysteine to the phenylalanine. Left in the record is the CDR3 DNA by itself, 42 bases read in frame from the first base. V loses 4 bases, J loses 0 bases, and the germline ends lie 9 bases apart. TCRbeta CDR3 regions were amplified from genomic DNA using the immunoSEQ Assay, a bias-controlled multiplex PCR. On the authors' methods: Nucleated cell counts per sample were estimated from amplification of reference gene primers within the assay. Sequence reads were collapsed and filtered to measure the absolute abundance of every unique TCRbeta CDR3 rearrangement. For each sample, productive Simpson clonality was calculated as the square root of Simpson's diversity index over productive rearrangements. Entries here come from immuneACCESS through TCRdb and include only in-frame sequences with V and J called. Some clones fail to appear in such tables; in the studies checked, an unresolved V gene covers under half of the shortfall, and the cause of the remainder is unknown. V and J calls plus clone size are reproduced from that table; the DNA served to infer D and trimming. This sample comprises fewer than 300,000 clones, 88% of them detected only once. The ten most abundant clones make up more than 0.95% of the sample.

The receptor chain draws on TRBV5-6 and TRBJ2-3, with no confidently assigned D gene. The sequencing input was PBMCs or T cells enriched from blood (not recorded which). The sequence was collected from a woman between 40 and 50 years old with acute COVID-19. CDR3 sequence: CASSLGPSTDTQYF. The DNA reads TGTGCCAGCAGCCTGGGTCCAAGCACAGATACGCAGTATTTT. The full variable domain, with segments outside the CDR3 supplied by the reference TRBV5-6 and TRBJ2-3 proteins, appears as DAGVTQSPTHLIKTRGQQVTLRCSPKSGHDTVSWYQQALGQGPQFIFQYYEEEERQRGNFPDRFSGHQFPNYSSELNVNALLLGDSALYLCASSLGPSTDTQYFGPGTRLTVL.